What follows describes a single T cell receptor (beta chain). CDR1 and CDR2 (germline): SGHDN, FVKESK. The CDR3 is 16 amino acids. Deletions cut 2 bases from V and 3 bases from J, with 17 bases between. TCRdb's copy holds only in-frame clones and misses some; the assay was immunoSEQ multiplex PCR. The table lists roughly 53,000 clones, roughly 93% of them singletons, with around 0.38% in the top ten. The source of the sample is a study of T cell changes during pregnancy in multiple sclerosis. The sequence came from a female donor in good health, enrolled as a control in a pregnancy study. The chain has TRBV14 and TRBJ2-7; D possibly corresponds to TRBD1 (5 bases). The material sequenced was CD4+ T cells from peripheral blood mononuclear cells, taken in the second trimester of pregnancy. CDR3 sequence reads: CASSQFPREKNYEQYF. The CDR3 coding sequence is TGTGCCAGCAGCCAATTCCCCAGGGAAAAAAACTACGAGCAGTACTTC.